The 14 T cell receptor beta chains below all came from one sample that was sequenced in a study of T cell changes during pregnancy in multiple sclerosis. TCRdb's table, derived via immunoSEQ multiplex PCR, lists solely in-frame clones and lacks some. The sample carries some 94,000 clones, about 92% recorded once. Sequencing used peripheral blood, obtained in the first trimester of pregnancy. These receptors were obtained from a female donor with multiple sclerosis, enrolled in a pregnancy study.

The chain carries TRBV5-1 and TRBJ2-4; possible D gene TRBD2, 5 bases. V gave up 4 bases and J gave up 12 bases, with 17 bases separating them. Germline values: CDR1 SGHRS, CDR2 YFSETQ. The CDR3 is 13 residues long. CDR3 region: CASSPPEAGRQYF. CDR3 nucleotides: TGCGCCAGCAGCCCGCCGGAGGCAGGACGTCAGTACTTC.

The chain employs TRBV5-5 and TRBJ2-7; 14 bases are a match to TRBD2. Germline V gene lookup returns CDR1 SGHKS and CDR2 YYEKEE (reference sequence). Trimming took 2 bases from V and 2 from J; bases not matched to a gene: 6. The CDR3 contains 17 residues. CDR3 in amino acids: CASSFTTSGRAAYEQYF. CDR3 bases: TGTGCCAGCAGCTTCACGACTAGCGGGAGGGCCGCCTACGAGCAGTACTTC.

This chain joins TRBV7-2 and TRBJ2-7; 9 nucleotides line up with TRBD1. Germline loops: CDR1 SGHTA, CDR2 FQGNSA. V lost 2 bases, J lost 5 bases, and 4 bases stayed unmatched. This CDR3 contains 14 residues. The CDR3 sequence: CASSLPGTGNEQYF. The CDR3 DNA follows: TGTGCCAGCAGCTTACCCGGGACAGGGAACGAGCAGTACTTC.

The chain carries TRBV7-3 and TRBJ1-1; a weak D match, TRBD1 (6 bases). CDR1 is SGHTA, CDR2 FQGTGA, per germline. The V and J ends lost 4 bases and 6 bases respectively, with 15 bases between them. This CDR3 contains 14 residues. CDR3: CASSSGQYGAEAFF. CDR3 sequence (DNA): TGTGCCAGCAGCTCCGGACAGTATGGGGCTGAAGCTTTCTTT.

V usage is TRBV5-1 and J usage is TRBJ2-5; possible D gene TRBD1, 5 bases. Trimming left V 2 bases short and J 3 bases short, with 8 bases between. The germline gives CDR1 SGHRS, CDR2 YFSETQ. The CDR3 spans 13 residues. The CDR3 DNA is TGCGCCAGCAGCTTACAGGCGGAAGAGACCCAGTACTTC. This sequence encodes CASSLQAEETQYF.

The rearrangement joins TRBV5-4 to TRBJ2-1; TRBD1 might be the D (6 bases). V gave up 1 base and J gave up 6 bases, with 14 bases separating them. The CDR3 is made up of 15 amino acids. CDR1 SGHNT and CDR2 YYREEE come from the germline V gene (reference sequence). This chain's CDR3 is CASSLPLTGRNEQFF. The CDR3 DNA reads TGTGCCAGCAGCTTGCCCCTTACAGGGCGCAATGAGCAGTTCTTC.

This chain links TRBV6-5 with TRBJ2-7; D perhaps matches TRBD1 (6 bases). V was cut by 8 bases and J by 0 bases, with 11 bases left in between. Germline V gene data show CDR1 as MNHEY and CDR2 as SVGAGI. The CDR3 runs to 13 residues. CDR3 sequence reads: CASSMTGSYEQYF. CDR3 coding DNA: TGTGCCAGCTCTATGACAGGCTCCTACGAGCAGTACTTC.

This chain connects TRBV28 to TRBJ2-7; perhaps TRBD1 as D (5 bases). Germline-derived CDR1 and CDR2 are MDHEN and SYDVKM. The CDR3 is 13 amino acids. Trimming left V 1 base short and J 7 bases short, with 11 bases between. CDR3 sequence (DNA): TGTGCCAGCAGTTTATCCAGTAAGGGGGAGCAGTACTTC. Translation gives CASSLSSKGEQYF. The whole variable domain, remainder taken from reference TRBV28 and TRBJ2-7, is DVKVTQSSRYLVKRTGEKVFLECVQDMDHENMFWYRQDPGLGLRLIYFSYDVKMKEKGDIPEGYSVSREKKERFSLILESASTNQTSMYLCASSLSSKGEQYFGPGTRLTVT.

V usage is TRBV6-1 and J usage is TRBJ2-3; the D is unclear. Deletions cut 6 bases from V and 0 bases from J, with 4 bases between. Per the germline V gene, CDR1 is MNHNS and CDR2 is SASEGT. The CDR3 runs 12 residues. The CDR3 DNA is TGTGCCAGCAGGACTAGCACAGATACGCAGTATTTT. Protein product: CASRTSTDTQYF.

V and J are TRBV9 and TRBJ2-3; 7 bases match TRBD2. The germline V gene has CDR1 SGDLS and CDR2 YYNGEE. The CDR3 runs to 16 residues. J was trimmed by 3 bases and V by 0 bases; bases with no gene match: 7. CDR3 in amino acids: CASSVEGGSGTDTQYF. The DNA for the CDR3 is TGTGCCAGCAGCGTAGAAGGCGGGAGTGGGACAGATACGCAGTATTTT. Using reference TRBV9 and TRBJ2-3 for the parts outside the CDR3, the full variable domain is DSGVTQTPKHLITATGQRVTLRCSPRSGDLSVYWYQQSLDQGLQFLIQYYNGEERAKGNILERFSAQQFPDLHSELNLSSLELGDSALYFCASSVEGGSGTDTQYFGPGTRLTVL.

The genes are TRBV12-5 and TRBJ2-7; possibly TRBD1 for D (5 bases). Trimming cost V 0 bases and J 0 bases, with 15 bases left between them. This CDR3 spans 17 amino acids. The V gene's germline CDR1 is LGHNT and CDR2 FRNRAP. The CDR3 is CASGLVHQTDRSYEQYF. In DNA, the CDR3 is TGTGCTAGTGGTTTGGTACATCAGACAGACCGCTCCTACGAGCAGTACTTC.

V usage is TRBV28 and J usage is TRBJ2-5; a weak D match, TRBD2 (7 bases). Trimming cost V 5 bases and J 3 bases, with 13 bases left between them. CDR1 and CDR2 (germline): MDHEN, SYDVKM. The CDR3 totals 14 residues. The CDR3 sequence: CASSPGGPKETQYF. CDR3 nucleotide sequence: TGTGCCAGCAGTCCCGGGGGGCCGAAAGAGACCCAGTACTTC.

V is TRBV20-1 and J is TRBJ2-7, with D possibly matching TRBD2 (5 bases). Germline lookup yields CDR1 DFQATT and CDR2 SNEGSKA (reference sequence). V shed 1 base and J shed 11 bases, with 12 bases lying between them. CDR3 length: 11 residues. In nucleotides, the CDR3 is TGCAGTGCTAGAGCCCCAAAGGAGGAGTACTTC. Translation: CSARAPKEEYF.

The chain employs TRBV28 and TRBJ1-2; D not resolved. V shed 6 bases and J shed 7 bases, with 9 bases lying between them. The CDR3 loop spans 11 amino acids. The germline V gene encodes CDR1 MDHEN and CDR2 SYDVKM. As DNA, the CDR3 is TGTGCCAGCAGCCTCATTAGTGGCTACACCTTC. Its protein is CASSLISGYTF.